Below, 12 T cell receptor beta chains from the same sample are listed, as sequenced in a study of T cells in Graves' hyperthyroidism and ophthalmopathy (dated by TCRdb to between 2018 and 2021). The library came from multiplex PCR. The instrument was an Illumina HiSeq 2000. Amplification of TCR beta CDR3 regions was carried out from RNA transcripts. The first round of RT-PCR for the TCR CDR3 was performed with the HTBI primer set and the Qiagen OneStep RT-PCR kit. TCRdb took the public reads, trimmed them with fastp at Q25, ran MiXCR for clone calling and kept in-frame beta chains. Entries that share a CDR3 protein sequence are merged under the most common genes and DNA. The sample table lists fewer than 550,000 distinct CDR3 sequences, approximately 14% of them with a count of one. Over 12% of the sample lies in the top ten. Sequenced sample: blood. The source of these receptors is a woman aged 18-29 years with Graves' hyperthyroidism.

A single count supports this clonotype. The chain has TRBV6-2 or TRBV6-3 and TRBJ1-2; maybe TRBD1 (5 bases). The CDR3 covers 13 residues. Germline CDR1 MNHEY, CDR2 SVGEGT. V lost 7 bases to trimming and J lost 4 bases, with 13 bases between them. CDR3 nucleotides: TGTGCCAGCACCGAAGGGGTTGGCTATGGCTACACCTTC. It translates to CASTEGVGYGYTF.

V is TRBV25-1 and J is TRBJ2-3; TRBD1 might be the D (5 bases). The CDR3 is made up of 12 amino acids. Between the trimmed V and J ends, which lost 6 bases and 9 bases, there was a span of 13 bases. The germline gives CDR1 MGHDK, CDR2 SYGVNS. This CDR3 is CASRIDSRTQYF. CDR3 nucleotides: TGTGCCAGCAGGATCGACAGCCGGACGCAGTATTTT.

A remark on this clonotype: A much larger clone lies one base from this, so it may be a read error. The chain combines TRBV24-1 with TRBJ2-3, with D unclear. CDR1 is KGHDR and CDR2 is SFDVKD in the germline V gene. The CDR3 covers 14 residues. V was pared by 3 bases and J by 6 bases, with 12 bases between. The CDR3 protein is CATSDGSRGDTQYF. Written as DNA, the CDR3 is TGTGCCACCAGTGATGGATCTAGAGGCGATACGCAGTATTTT.

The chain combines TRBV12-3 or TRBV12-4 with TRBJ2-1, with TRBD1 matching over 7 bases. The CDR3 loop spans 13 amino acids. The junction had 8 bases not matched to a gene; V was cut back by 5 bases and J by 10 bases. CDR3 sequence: CASSTRQGWEQFF. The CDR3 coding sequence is TGTGCCAGCAGTACCCGACAGGGTTGGGAGCAGTTCTTC.

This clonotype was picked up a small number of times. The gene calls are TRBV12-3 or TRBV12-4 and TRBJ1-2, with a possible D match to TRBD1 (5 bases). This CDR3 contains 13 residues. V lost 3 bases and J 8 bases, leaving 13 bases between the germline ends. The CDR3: CASSFLGVDGYTF. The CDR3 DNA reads TGTGCCAGCAGTTTTCTGGGGGTTGACGGCTACACCTTC.

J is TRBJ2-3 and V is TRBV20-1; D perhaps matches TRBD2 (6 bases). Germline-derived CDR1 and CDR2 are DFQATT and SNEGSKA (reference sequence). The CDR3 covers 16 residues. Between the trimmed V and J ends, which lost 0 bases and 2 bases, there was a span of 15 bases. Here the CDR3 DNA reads TGCAGTGCTAGAGACGGCGCTAGCGACTTCACAGATACGCAGTATTTT. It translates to CSARDGASDFTDTQYF.

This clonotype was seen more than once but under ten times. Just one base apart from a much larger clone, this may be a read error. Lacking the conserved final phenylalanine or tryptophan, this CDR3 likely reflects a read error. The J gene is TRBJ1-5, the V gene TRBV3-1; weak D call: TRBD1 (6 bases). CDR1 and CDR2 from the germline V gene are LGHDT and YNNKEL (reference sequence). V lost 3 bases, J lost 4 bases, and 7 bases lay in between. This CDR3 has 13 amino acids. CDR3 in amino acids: CASSQRGNQPQHS. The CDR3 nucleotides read TGTGCCAGCAGCCAGAGGGGGAATCAGCCCCAGCATTCT.

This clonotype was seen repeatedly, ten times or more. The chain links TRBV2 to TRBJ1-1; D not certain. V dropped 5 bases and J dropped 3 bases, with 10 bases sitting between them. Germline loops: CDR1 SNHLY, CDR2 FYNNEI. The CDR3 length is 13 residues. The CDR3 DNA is TGTGCCAGCAGTCTCCGTCGGTACACTGAAGCTTTCTTT. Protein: CASSLRRYTEAFF.

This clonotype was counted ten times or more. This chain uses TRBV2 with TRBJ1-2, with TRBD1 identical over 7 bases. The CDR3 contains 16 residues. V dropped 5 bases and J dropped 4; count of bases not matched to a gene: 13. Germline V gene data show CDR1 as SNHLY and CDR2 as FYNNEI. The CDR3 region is CASSLTTGSVAYGYTF. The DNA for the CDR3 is TGTGCCAGCAGTTTAACGACAGGGTCGGTTGCCTATGGCTACACCTTC. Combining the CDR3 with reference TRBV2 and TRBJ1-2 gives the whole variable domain EPEVTQTPSHQVTQMGQEVILRCVPISNHLYFYWYRQILGQKVEFLVSFYNNEISEKSEIFDDQFSVERPDGSNFTLKIRSTKLEDSAMYFCASSLTTGSVAYGYTFGSGTRLTVV.

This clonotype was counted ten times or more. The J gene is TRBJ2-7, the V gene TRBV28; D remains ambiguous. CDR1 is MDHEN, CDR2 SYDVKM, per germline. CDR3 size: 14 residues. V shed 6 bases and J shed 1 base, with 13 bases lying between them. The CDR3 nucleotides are TGTGCCAGCAGCGCCTTCGGGTTGTCCTACGAGCAGTACTTC. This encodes CASSAFGLSYEQYF.

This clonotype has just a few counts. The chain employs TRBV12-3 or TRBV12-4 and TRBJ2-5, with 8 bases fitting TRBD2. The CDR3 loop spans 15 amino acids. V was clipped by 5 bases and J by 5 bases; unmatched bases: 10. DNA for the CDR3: TGTGCCAGCAGTCCAGGGGCGGGGGGCGGGGAGACCCAGTACTTC. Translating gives CASSPGAGGGETQYF.

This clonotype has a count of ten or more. CDR3 in amino acids: CASSPTGRNMNTEAFF. CDR3 in DNA: TGTGCCAGCAGCCCGACAGGGAGGAACATGAACACTGAAGCTTTCTTT. The chain recombines TRBV6-1 with TRBJ1-1; 7 bases agree with TRBD1. This CDR3 is 16 amino acids long. CDR1 and CDR2 (germline): MNHNS, SASEGT. Germline trimming cut 6 bases from V and 0 bases from J; bases unmatched to any gene: 10.